These T cell receptor beta chains were read from a single sample in a study of siplizumab effects on memory and regulatory T cells. Libraries were prepared by immunoSEQ multiplex PCR; TCRdb keeps only in-frame clonotypes and omits some of them. The sample includes about 110,000 clones, about 90% of them seen just once. Specimen: Tregs sorted from blood. These receptors were collected from a human donor in good health. Both conserved end residues are part of each CDR3. Fields, in order: J gene, V gene, CDR3 protein.

TRBJ2-5 | TRBV18 | CASSPLGETQYF
TRBJ2-5 | TRBV10-3 | CAIGGTSGQETQYF
TRBJ1-5 | TRBV5-4 | CASSLDGQGDNQPQHF
TRBJ1-5 | TRBV11-3 | CASSLDRGTGEQPQHF
TRBJ2-2 | TRBV27 | CASSLAGDTGELFF
TRBJ2-3 | TRBV27 | CASSLRGLAATDTQYF
TRBJ1-5 | TRBV7-2 | CASSLVGHRDQPQHF
TRBJ1-5 | TRBV19 | CASRVQGTVGNQPQHF
TRBJ1-5 | TRBV5-1 | CASSPGTVNQPQHF
TRBJ1-2 | TRBV27 | CASSPLGGPYGYTF
TRBJ1-2 | TRBV7-9 | CASSFAGTGYGYTF
TRBJ1-1 | TRBV30 | CAWSQGTTEAFF
TRBJ2-1 | TRBV5-1 | CASSWGGEQFF
TRBJ1-5 | TRBV19 | CASDDLNQPQHF
TRBJ2-1 | TRBV30 | CAWSVRGSAIRSYEQFF
TRBJ1-5 | TRBV19 | CASRRQGFDSVRNQPQHF
TRBJ2-7 | TRBV6-1 | CASSEVAGVWYEQYF
TRBJ2-1 | TRBV6-1 | CASSKGTSGGALGYNEQFF
TRBJ2-1 | TRBV5-4 | CASSPPGTRNNEQFF
TRBJ1-1 | TRBV19 | CASRLDRDGAFF
TRBJ2-3 | TRBV19 | CASSTRQGVSPTDTQYF
TRBJ1-2 | TRBV11-2 | CASTLGVGAYGYTF
TRBJ2-7 | TRBV29-1 | CSVESSETYEQYF
TRBJ1-6 | TRBV29-1 | CSVRTGPNSPLHF
TRBJ2-7 | TRBV2 | CASSVLRDTYEQYF
TRBJ2-3 | TRBV7-6 | CASSLVSDTQYF
TRBJ2-2 | TRBV29-1 | CSVRPTSGSGELFF
TRBJ2-1 | TRBV4-1 | CASSQLPGWPYNEQFF
TRBJ2-7 | TRBV5-4 | CASSSVGTGGHEQYF
TRBJ2-7 | TRBV6-4 | CASSPGPWSEQYF
TRBJ2-3 | TRBV11-1 | CASSLRGTAQYF
TRBJ1-2 | TRBV6-6 | CASSTGAAYGYTF
TRBJ1-4 | TRBV7-9 | CASSFGRANEKLFF
TRBJ1-5 | TRBV30 | CAWSHRVGQPQHF
TRBJ2-1 | TRBV12-5 | CASGSMRNEQFF
TRBJ1-5 | TRBV25-1 | CASSGRAGNQPQHF
TRBJ2-1 | TRBV29-1 | CSVSGTSGRQSSYNEQFF
TRBJ1-5 | TRBV5-4 | CASSLSVGSNQPQHF
TRBJ2-7 | TRBV7-2 | CASSLRVLASSYEQYF
TRBJ2-3 | TRBV2 | CASTVGGWGTDTQYF
TRBJ2-2 | TRBV10-3 | CAICCENTGELFF
TRBJ2-3 | TRBV29-1 | CSVWDYSTDTQYF